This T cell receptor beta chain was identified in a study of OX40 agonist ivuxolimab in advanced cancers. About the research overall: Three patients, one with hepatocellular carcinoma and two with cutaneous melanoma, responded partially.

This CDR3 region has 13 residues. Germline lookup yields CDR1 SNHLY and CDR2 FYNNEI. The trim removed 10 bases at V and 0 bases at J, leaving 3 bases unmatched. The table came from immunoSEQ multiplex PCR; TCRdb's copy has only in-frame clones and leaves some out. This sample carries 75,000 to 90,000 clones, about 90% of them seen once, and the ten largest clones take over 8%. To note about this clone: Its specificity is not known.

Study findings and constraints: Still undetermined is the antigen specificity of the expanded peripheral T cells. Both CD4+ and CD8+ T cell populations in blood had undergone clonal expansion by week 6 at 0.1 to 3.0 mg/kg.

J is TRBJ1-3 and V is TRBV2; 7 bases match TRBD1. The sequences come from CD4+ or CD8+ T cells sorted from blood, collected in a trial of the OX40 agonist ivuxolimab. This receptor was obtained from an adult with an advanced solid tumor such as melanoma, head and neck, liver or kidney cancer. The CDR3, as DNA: TGTGCCACCGGGGACAGCTCTGGAAACACCATATATTTT. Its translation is CATGDSSGNTIYF.